The rows below give T cell receptor beta chains drawn from one sample of a study of blood T cell repertoires in COVID-19. The protocol was immunoSEQ multiplex PCR, while the TCRdb copy is restricted to in-frame clones and leaves out a portion. The top ten hold around 8% of the sample, which has fewer than 700,000 clones, roughly nine tenths seen once. Material for sequencing was peripheral blood. The receptors stem from a woman in her forties or fifties with COVID-19, enrolled during active disease. The CDR3 runs from the conserved cysteine through the conserved F or W. D genes are given only for firm matches. A row's size may be missing; if present it is once, few, many or a size class.

CDR3 DNA: TGCGCCAGCAGCTTAACAGGGAAAGACGGGGAGCTGTTTTTT
CDR3 protein: CASSLTGKDGELFF
D gene: -
clone size: -
V gene: TRBV5-1
J gene: TRBJ2-2

CDR3 DNA: TGCGCCAGCAGCTTAGCCGGGACACCAACCTACAATGAGCAGTTCTTC
CDR3 protein: CASSLAGTPTYNEQFF
D gene: -
clone size: -
V gene: TRBV5-1
J gene: TRBJ2-1

CDR3 DNA: TGTGCCAGCAGACAAAGTACAGGGCCCACGGCTGAAGCTTTCTTT
CDR3 protein: CASRQSTGPTAEAFF
D gene: -
clone size: once
V gene: TRBV2
J gene: TRBJ1-1

CDR3 DNA: TGTGCCAGCAGTGTAACAGGGTTAGTTGAGCAGTTCTTC
CDR3 protein: CASSVTGLVEQFF
D gene: -
clone size: -
V gene: TRBV6-2/TRBV6-3
J gene: TRBJ2-1

CDR3 DNA: TGTGCCAGCGGGGACATTTCGTATGAGCAGTTCTTC
CDR3 protein: CASGDISYEQFF
D gene: -
clone size: once
V gene: TRBV28
J gene: TRBJ2-1

CDR3 DNA: TGTGCCAGCAGCTTAGACCTAGCGGGGAACAATGAGCAGTTCTTC
CDR3 protein: CASSLDLAGNNEQFF
D gene: TRBD2
clone size: -
V gene: TRBV7-8
J gene: TRBJ2-1

CDR3 DNA: TGTGCCAGTACCGACAGGGGATCTAACTATGGCTACACCTTC
CDR3 protein: CASTDRGSNYGYTF
D gene: TRBD1
clone size: -
V gene: TRBV19
J gene: TRBJ1-2

CDR3 DNA: TGCGCCAGCAGCTTGGTTAGCGGGGGGGCGAGAGAGACCCAGTACTTC
CDR3 protein: CASSLVSGGARETQYF
D gene: TRBD2
clone size: -
V gene: TRBV5-1
J gene: TRBJ2-5

CDR3 DNA: TGTGCCAGCAGTCCGAGGGAGGGCAATCAGCCCCAGCATTTT
CDR3 protein: CASSPREGNQPQHF
D gene: -
clone size: -
V gene: TRBV6-5
J gene: TRBJ1-5

CDR3 DNA: TGTGCCACCAGCAGAGACTCTCAAGAGACCCAGTACTTC
CDR3 protein: CATSRDSQETQYF
D gene: -
clone size: -
V gene: TRBV15
J gene: TRBJ2-5

CDR3 DNA: TGTGCCAGAAGCAGGCCCCTTATTAGCTCTAGCACAGATACGCAGTATTTT
CDR3 protein: CARSRPLISSSTDTQYF
D gene: -
clone size: -
V gene: TRBV5-3
J gene: TRBJ2-3

CDR3 DNA: TGTGCCAGTAGTCCATGGCCGCGGGTCCGGGATACGCAGTATTTT
CDR3 protein: CASSPWPRVRDTQYF
D gene: -
clone size: once
V gene: TRBV19
J gene: TRBJ2-3

CDR3 DNA: TGTGCCAGCAGTTACTCGATAGGGACAGGGAGTGAAAAACTGTTTTTT
CDR3 protein: CASSYSIGTGSEKLFF
D gene: TRBD1
clone size: -
V gene: TRBV6-5
J gene: TRBJ1-4

CDR3 DNA: TGCGCCAGCAGCACCCGGACTAGCGGGGATTTCTCCTACGAGCAGTACTTC
CDR3 protein: CASSTRTSGDFSYEQYF
D gene: TRBD2
clone size: once
V gene: TRBV5-1
J gene: TRBJ2-7

CDR3 DNA: TGTGCCAGCTGTTTTGGACAGCCCTACGCAACTAATGAAAAACTGTTTTTT
CDR3 protein: CASCFGQPYATNEKLFF
D gene: -
clone size: -
V gene: TRBV2
J gene: TRBJ1-4

CDR3 DNA: TGTGCCAGTACGCGTCGGGGTGGCAATCAGCCCCAGCATTTT
CDR3 protein: CASTRRGGNQPQHF
D gene: -
clone size: -
V gene: TRBV19
J gene: TRBJ1-5

CDR3 DNA: TGTGCCAGCAGCTCTATAGGGCGGGGGAACGAGCAGTACTTC
CDR3 protein: CASSSIGRGNEQYF
D gene: TRBD2
clone size: -
V gene: TRBV7-9
J gene: TRBJ2-7

CDR3 DNA: TGTGCCAGCAGCCCCCCTTATAGCAATCAGCCCCAGCATTTT
CDR3 protein: CASSPPYSNQPQHF
D gene: -
clone size: -
V gene: TRBV4-2
J gene: TRBJ1-5

CDR3 DNA: TGTGCCAGCAGTGACGGGGGGCATGGAAACACCATATATTTT
CDR3 protein: CASSDGGHGNTIYF
D gene: -
clone size: -
V gene: TRBV6-1
J gene: TRBJ1-3

CDR3 DNA: TGTGCCAGCAGCCAACCGTACAGGGGCAGCACTGAAGCTTTCTTT
CDR3 protein: CASSQPYRGSTEAFF
D gene: TRBD1
clone size: -
V gene: TRBV3-1/TRBV3-2
J gene: TRBJ1-1

CDR3 DNA: TGCGCCAGCAGCTTCACAGGACAGAACACTGAAGCTTTCTTT
CDR3 protein: CASSFTGQNTEAFF
D gene: -
clone size: few
V gene: TRBV5-1
J gene: TRBJ1-1

CDR3 DNA: TGTGCCAGCACAGGACAGGGTTACGAGCAGTACTTC
CDR3 protein: CASTGQGYEQYF
D gene: TRBD1
clone size: -
V gene: TRBV6-5
J gene: TRBJ2-7

CDR3 DNA: TGTGCCAGTAATAACAGGGATCAGCCCCAGCATTTT
CDR3 protein: CASNNRDQPQHF
D gene: -
clone size: once
V gene: TRBV12-3/TRBV12-4
J gene: TRBJ1-5

CDR3 DNA: TGTGCCAGCAGTCTACAGGGAAACGAGCAGTACTTC
CDR3 protein: CASSLQGNEQYF
D gene: -
clone size: -
V gene: TRBV6-2/TRBV6-3
J gene: TRBJ2-7

CDR3 DNA: TGTGCCAGCAGCTGGGCGTTGAACACTGAAGCTTTCTTT
CDR3 protein: CASSWALNTEAFF
D gene: -
clone size: few
V gene: TRBV11-2
J gene: TRBJ1-1